This T cell receptor (beta chain) was sequenced for a study of shared clonotypes between healthy human individuals (dated by TCRdb to the early 2020s). Context from the whole study: A couple of women and a few men aged 18 to 49 years were included in the cohort. To increase sequencing depth and limit assay-specific biases, different laboratories used diverse techniques to prepare libraries and sequence TCR repertoires. To estimate repertoire size and how much clonotype sharing occurs between individuals, the study deeply sequenced the blood TCR repertoires of five healthy adults. Between about 0.9 and 10 billion PBMCs per donor were obtained by leukapheresis. On the study overall, not on this receptor specifically: Sampling was restricted to blood, and TCR repertoires in tissue are likely to differ from TCR repertoires in blood. The genetic and exposure-history diversity represented was limited by the small number of donors. Pairwise subsampling indicated that sequencing depth was expected to affect the degree of clonotype sharing among donors.

Using the deep immunoSEQ assay, multiplex PCR amplified TCR CDR3 regions from genomic DNA. Genomic DNA extracted from each cell subset was distributed evenly over all wells of several immunoSEQ 96-well plates, and each plate served as one replicate. Each replicate PCR for unsorted PBMC received 300 to 350 ng genomic DNA, equal to about 30,000 T cell genomes. Unsorted PBMC genomic DNA was sequenced across ten immunoSEQ deep assay plates. The purified libraries were quantified using a Qubit 3.0 fluorometer, sized with a Bioanalyzer 2100, and then quantified again using the KAPA Library Quantification kit. Each immunoSEQ 96-well plate was sequenced on its own single-read 150-cycle Illumina NextSeq 550 flow cell. For the original study's pipeline: The immunoSEQ output contained only junctional sequences without quality scores, so filtering could not match that applied to full-length reads. Sequences were annotated with PyIR, a Python wrapper for IgBLAST v1.9, using IMGT germline references to assign V/J genes and CDR3. Reads were removed for weak V/J assignments (E-value above 1e-6), missing CDR3, stop codons, out-of-frame junctions, or ambiguous translated residues. V3J clonotypes were defined as sequences sharing an identical inferred V gene, J gene, and CDR3 amino acid sequence. Percentage overlap between repertoires was computed as shared unique clonotypes divided by the size of the smaller repertoire. Three approaches were used to assess repertoire richness: RTK rarefaction, the Chao1 estimator, and Recon v2.1 estimates of unobserved clonotypes. Held by TCRdb, this immuneACCESS table contains in-frame sequences only and omits some clones. Under half of the omission traces to an unresolved V gene where checked; the cause of the rest is unknown. D and trimming were read from the DNA, whereas the V and J calls and clone size are those reported in that table. The sample includes fewer than 650,000 clones, with 60% to 85% observed a single time. The ten largest make up about an eighth of the sample.

Donors were healthy HIV-negative adults with no recently reported acute infections or vaccinations. Every donor was a Caucasian adult residing in Nashville, Tennessee, USA. For unsorted samples, 75 million to 90 million PBMCs were counted, and genomic DNA was extracted using the QIAamp DNA Blood Mini kit. Blood was obtained by leukapheresis, after which PBMCs were separated by Ficoll-Histopaque density gradient centrifugation and cryopreserved in liquid nitrogen vapor phase. The CDR3, cysteine through phenylalanine, is 16 amino acids long. Solely the CDR3 DNA is kept, with 48 bases framed from the first base. The germline V gene provides CDR1 SGHRS and CDR2 YFSETQ. At the junction V is shortened by 4 bases and J by 5 bases, with 18 bases in between. This clone was detected a few times. What this receptor recognizes is not known. The record has no base qualities; no much larger clone is one base away.

The source of this sequence is a middle-aged woman in good health. Some clones in this sample may be carry-over from other donors' samples. Sequenced sample: PBMCs. This receptor chain uses TRBV5-1 and TRBJ2-2; tentative D gene TRBD2, with 5 bases matching. DNA sequence: TGCGCCAGCAGCCCTACTCCGGCTAGCAATACCGGGGAGCTGTTTTTT. This sequence encodes CASSPTPASNTGELFF.